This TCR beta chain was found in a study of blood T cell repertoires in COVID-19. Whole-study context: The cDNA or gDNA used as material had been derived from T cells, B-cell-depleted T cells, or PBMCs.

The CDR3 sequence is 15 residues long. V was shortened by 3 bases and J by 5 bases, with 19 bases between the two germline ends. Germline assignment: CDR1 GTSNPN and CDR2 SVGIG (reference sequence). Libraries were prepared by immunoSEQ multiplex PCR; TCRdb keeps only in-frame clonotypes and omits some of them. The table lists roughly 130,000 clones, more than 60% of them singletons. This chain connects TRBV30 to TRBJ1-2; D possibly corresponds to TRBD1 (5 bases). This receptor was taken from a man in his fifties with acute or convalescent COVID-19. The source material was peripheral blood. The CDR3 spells CAWRLGGLGSYGYTF. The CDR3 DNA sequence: TGTGCCTGGAGACTGGGGGGTTTGGGAAGTTATGGCTACACCTTC.